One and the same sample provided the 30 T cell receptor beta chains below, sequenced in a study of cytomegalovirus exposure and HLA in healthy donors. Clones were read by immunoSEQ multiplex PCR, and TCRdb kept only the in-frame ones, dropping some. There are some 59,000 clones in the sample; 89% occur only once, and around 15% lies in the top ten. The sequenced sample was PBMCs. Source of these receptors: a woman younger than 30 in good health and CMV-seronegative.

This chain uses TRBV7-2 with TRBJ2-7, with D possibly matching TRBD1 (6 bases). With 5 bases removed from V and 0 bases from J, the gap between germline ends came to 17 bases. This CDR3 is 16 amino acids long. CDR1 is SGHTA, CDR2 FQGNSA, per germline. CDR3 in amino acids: CASSPSFRDTSYEQYF. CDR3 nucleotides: TGTGCCAGCAGCCCATCATTCCGGGACACCTCCTACGAGCAGTACTTC.

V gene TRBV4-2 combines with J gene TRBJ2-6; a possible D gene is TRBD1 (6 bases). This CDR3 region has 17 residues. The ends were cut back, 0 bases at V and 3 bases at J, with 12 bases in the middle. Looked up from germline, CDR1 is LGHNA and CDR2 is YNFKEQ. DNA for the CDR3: TGTGCCAGCAGCCAAGAACCTACAGGGAATGGGGCCAACGTCCTGACTTTC. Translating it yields CASSQEPTGNGANVLTF.

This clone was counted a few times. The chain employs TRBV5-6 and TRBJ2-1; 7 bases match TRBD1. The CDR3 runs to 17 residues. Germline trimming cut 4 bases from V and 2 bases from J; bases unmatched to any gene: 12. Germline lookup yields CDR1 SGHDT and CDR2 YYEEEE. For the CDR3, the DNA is TGTGCCAGCAGCGTGCCCCCCGGGACAGACCCCTACAATGAGCAGTTCTTC. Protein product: CASSVPPGTDPYNEQFF.

CDR3 sequence reads: CASSDGREWPGELFF. The DNA of the CDR3 is TGCGCCAGCAGTGACGGGCGGGAGTGGCCCGGGGAGCTGTTTTTT. The gene calls are TRBV10-2 and TRBJ2-2; 7 positions match TRBD2. The germline V gene has CDR1 WSHSY and CDR2 SAAADI. The V and J ends lost 3 bases and 6 bases, in that order; junction bases with no gene match: 7. CDR3 length: 15 amino acids.

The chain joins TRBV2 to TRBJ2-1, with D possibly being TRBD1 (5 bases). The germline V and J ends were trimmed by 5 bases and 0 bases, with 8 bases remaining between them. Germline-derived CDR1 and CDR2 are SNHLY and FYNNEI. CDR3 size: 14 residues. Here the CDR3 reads CASSSDISYNEQFF. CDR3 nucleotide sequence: TGTGCCAGCAGTTCGGACATCTCCTACAATGAGCAGTTCTTC.

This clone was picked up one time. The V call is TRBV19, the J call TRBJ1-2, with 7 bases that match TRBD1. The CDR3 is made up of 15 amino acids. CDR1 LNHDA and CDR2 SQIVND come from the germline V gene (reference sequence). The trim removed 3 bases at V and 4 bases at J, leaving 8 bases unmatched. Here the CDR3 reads CASSISYRGGYGYTF. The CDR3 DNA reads TGTGCCAGTAGTATCTCGTACAGGGGAGGCTATGGCTACACCTTC.

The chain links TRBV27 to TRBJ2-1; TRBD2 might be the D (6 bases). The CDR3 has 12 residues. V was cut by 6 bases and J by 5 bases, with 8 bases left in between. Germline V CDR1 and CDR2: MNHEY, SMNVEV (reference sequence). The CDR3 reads CASRDYNNEQFF. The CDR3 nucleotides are TGTGCCAGCAGGGACTATAACAATGAGCAGTTCTTC.

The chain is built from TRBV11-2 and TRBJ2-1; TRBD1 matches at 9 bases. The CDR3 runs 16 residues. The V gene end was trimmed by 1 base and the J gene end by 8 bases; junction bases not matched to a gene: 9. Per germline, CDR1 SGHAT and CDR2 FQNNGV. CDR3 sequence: CASSLVPGQGSHEQFF. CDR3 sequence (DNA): TGTGCCAGCAGCTTAGTCCCAGGACAGGGGAGCCATGAGCAGTTCTTC.

This CDR3 is CASSLWGGETQYF. The CDR3 DNA is TGTGCCAGCAGCTTATGGGGGGGAGAGACCCAGTACTTC. The chain is built from TRBV7-9 and TRBJ2-5; 7 bases align to TRBD2. The CDR3 spans 13 residues. Trimming removed 2 bases from V and 4 bases from J; junction bases left unmatched: 1. Germline lookup yields CDR1 SEHNR and CDR2 FQNEAQ (reference sequence).

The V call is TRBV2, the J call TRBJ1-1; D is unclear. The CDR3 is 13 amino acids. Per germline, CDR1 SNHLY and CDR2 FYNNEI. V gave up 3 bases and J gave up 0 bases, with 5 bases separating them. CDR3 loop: CASSDRLNTEAFF. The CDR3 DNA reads TGTGCCAGCAGTGACCGGTTGAACACTGAAGCTTTCTTT.

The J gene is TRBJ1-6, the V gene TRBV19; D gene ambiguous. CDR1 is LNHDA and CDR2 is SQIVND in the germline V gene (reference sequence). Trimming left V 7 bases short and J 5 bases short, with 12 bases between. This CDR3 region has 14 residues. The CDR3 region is CASTEDFNNSPLHF. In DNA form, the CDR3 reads TGTGCCAGTACGGAGGACTTTAATAATTCACCCCTCCACTTT.

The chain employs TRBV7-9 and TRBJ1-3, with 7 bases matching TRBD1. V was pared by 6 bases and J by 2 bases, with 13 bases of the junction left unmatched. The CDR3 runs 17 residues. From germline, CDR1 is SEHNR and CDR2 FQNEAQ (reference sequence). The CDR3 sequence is CASRRPFSDRAGNTIYF. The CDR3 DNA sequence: TGTGCCAGCAGAAGGCCCTTCTCCGACAGGGCTGGAAACACCATATATTTT.

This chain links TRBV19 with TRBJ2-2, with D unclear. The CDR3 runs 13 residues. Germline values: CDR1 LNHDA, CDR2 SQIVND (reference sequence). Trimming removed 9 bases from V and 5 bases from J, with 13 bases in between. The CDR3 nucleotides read TGTGCCAGCCTGCCGACTCGAACCGGGGAGCTGTTTTTT. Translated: CASLPTRTGELFF.

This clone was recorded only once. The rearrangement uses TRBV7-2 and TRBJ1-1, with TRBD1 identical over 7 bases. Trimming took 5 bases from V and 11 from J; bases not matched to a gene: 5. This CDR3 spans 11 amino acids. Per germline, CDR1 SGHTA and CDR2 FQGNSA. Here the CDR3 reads CASSPRGAAFF. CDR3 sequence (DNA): TGTGCCAGCAGCCCCAGGGGGGCGGCTTTCTTT.

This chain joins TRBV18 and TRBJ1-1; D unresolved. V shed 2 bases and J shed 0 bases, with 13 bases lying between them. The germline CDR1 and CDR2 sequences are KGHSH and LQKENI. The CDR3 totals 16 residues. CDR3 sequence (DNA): TGTGCCAGCTCACCAGGGAAGGGAGATATGAACACTGAAGCTTTCTTT. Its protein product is CASSPGKGDMNTEAFF.

Here the CDR3 DNA reads TGTGCCAGCAGCTCACAACTCAGGGGAAAAGAGACCCAGTACTTC. As protein: CASSSQLRGKETQYF. The chain has TRBV5-6 and TRBJ2-5; perhaps TRBD1 as D (6 bases). Per germline, CDR1 SGHDT and CDR2 YYEEEE. With 3 bases removed from V and 3 bases from J, the gap between germline ends came to 15 bases. The CDR3 extends over 15 amino acids.

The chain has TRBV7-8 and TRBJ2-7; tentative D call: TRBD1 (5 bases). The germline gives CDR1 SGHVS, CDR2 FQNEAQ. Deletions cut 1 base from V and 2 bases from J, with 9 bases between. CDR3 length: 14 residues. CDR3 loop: CASSLVGQTYEQYF. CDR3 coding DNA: TGTGCCAGCAGCTTAGTGGGGCAGACCTACGAGCAGTACTTC. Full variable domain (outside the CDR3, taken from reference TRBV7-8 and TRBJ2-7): GAGVSQSPRYKVAKRGQDVALRCDPISGHVSLFWYQQALGQGPEFLTYFQNEAQLDKSGLPSDRFFAERPEGSVSTLKIQRTQQEDSAVYLCASSLVGQTYEQYFGPGTRLTVT.

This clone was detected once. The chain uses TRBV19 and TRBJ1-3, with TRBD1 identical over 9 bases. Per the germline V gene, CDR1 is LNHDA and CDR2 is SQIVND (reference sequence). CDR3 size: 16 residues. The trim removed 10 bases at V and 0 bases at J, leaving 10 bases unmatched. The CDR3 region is CATRGTGYFSGNTIYF. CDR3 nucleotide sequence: TGTGCCACCAGGGGGACAGGGTATTTCTCTGGAAACACCATATATTTT. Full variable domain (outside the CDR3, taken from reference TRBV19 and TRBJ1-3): DGGITQSPKYLFRKEGQNVTLSCEQNLNHDAMYWYRQDPGQGLRLIYYSQIVNDFQKGDIAEGYSVSREKKESFPLTVTSAQKNPTAFYLCATRGTGYFSGNTIYFGEGSWLTVV.

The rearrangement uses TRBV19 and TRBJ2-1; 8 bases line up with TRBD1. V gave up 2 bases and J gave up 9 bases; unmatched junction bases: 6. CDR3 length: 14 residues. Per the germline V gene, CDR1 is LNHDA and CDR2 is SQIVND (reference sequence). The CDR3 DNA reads TGTGCCAGTAGTATACTACAGGGGGAAGGTGAGCAGTTCTTC. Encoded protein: CASSILQGEGEQFF. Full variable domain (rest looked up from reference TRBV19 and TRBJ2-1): DGGITQSPKYLFRKEGQNVTLSCEQNLNHDAMYWYRQDPGQGLRLIYYSQIVNDFQKGDIAEGYSVSREKKESFPLTVTSAQKNPTAFYLCASSILQGEGEQFFGPGTRLTVL.

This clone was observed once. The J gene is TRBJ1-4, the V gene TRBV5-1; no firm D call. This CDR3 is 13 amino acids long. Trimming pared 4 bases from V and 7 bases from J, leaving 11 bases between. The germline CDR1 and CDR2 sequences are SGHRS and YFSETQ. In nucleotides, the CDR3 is TGCGCCAGCAGCCCCCGAGGATTTGAAAAACTGTTTTTT. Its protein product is CASSPRGFEKLFF.

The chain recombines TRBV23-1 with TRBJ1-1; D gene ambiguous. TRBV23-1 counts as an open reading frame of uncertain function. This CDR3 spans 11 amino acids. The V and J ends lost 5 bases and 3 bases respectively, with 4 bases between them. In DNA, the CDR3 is TGCGCCAGCAGTTACTACACTGAAGCTTTCTTT. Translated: CASSYYTEAFF.

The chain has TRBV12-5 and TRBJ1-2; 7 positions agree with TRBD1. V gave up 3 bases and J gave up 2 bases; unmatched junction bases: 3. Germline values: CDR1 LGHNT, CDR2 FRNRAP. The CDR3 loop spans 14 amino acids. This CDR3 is CASGFSDRNYGYTF. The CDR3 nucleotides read TGTGCTAGTGGTTTCTCGGACAGGAACTATGGCTACACCTTC. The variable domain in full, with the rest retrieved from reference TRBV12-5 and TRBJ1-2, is DARVTQTPRHKVTEMGQEVTMRCQPILGHNTVFWYRQTMMQGLELLAYFRNRAPLDDSGMPKDRFSAEMPDATLATLKIQPSEPRDSAVYFCASGFSDRNYGYTFGSGTRLTVV.

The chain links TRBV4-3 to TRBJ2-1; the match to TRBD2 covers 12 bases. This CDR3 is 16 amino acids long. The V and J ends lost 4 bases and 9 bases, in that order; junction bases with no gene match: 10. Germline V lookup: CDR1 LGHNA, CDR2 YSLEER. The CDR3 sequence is CASSRRLAGVQGEQFF. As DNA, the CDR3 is TGCGCCAGCAGCCGAAGACTAGCGGGAGTTCAAGGTGAGCAGTTCTTC.

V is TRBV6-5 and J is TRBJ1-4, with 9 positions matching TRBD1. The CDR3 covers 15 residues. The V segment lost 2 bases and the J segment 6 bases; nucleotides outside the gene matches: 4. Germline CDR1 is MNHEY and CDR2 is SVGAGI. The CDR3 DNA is TGTGCCAGCAGTTACGGGGACAGGGAGCATGAAAAACTGTTTTTT. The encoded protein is CASSYGDREHEKLFF.

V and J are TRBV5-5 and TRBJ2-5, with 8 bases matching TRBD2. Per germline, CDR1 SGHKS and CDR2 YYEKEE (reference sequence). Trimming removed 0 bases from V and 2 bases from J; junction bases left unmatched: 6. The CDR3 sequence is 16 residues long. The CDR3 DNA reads TGTGCCAGCAGCTTGGCGATAGCGGGACTTCAAGAGACCCAGTACTTC. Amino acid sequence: CASSLAIAGLQETQYF.

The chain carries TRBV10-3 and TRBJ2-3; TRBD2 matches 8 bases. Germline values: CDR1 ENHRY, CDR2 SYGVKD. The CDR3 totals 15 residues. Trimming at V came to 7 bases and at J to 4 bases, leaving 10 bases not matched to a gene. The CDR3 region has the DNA TGTGCCATCACGGGGGATAGCGGGATCTCAGATACGCAGTATTTT. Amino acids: CAITGDSGISDTQYF.

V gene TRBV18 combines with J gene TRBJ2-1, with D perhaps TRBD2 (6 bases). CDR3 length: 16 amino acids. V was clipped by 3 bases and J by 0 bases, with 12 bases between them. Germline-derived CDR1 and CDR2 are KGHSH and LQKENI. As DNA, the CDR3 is TGTGCCAGCTCACCGGGGGGACTTAGCTCCTACAATGAGCAGTTCTTC. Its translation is CASSPGGLSSYNEQFF.

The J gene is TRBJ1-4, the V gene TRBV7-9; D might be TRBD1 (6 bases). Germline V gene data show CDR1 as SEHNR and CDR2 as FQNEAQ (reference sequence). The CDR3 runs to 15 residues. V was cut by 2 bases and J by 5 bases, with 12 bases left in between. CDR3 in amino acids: CASSLRGQLNEKLFF. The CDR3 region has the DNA TGTGCCAGCAGCTTACGTGGACAGCTAAATGAAAAACTGTTTTTT.

In DNA form, the CDR3 reads TGCAGCGTTGACCTAGCGGGAGGAGGCGAGCAGTACTTC. Its protein product is CSVDLAGGGEQYF. This sequence joins TRBV29-1 and TRBJ2-7; 11 nucleotides line up with TRBD2. J was trimmed by 6 bases and V by 3 bases; bases with no gene match: 4. Looked up from germline, CDR1 is SQVTM and CDR2 is ANQGSEA. The CDR3 is 13 amino acids.

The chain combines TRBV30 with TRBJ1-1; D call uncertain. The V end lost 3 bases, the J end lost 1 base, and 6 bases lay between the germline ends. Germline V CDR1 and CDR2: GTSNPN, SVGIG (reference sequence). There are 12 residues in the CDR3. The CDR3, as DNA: TGTGCCTGGAGGGGGAGGAACACTGAAGCTTTCTTT. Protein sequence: CAWRGRNTEAFF.